Sequencing of this TCR beta chain was carried out in a study of beta chain features in type 1 diabetes. The CDR3 sequence is 17 residues long. V dropped 0 bases and J dropped 4; count of bases not matched to a gene: 7. Germline V gives CDR1 SGHDN, CDR2 FVKESK. The study reverse transcribed the entire isolated RNA, so it sequenced expressed TCRB transcripts. Using immunoSEQ multiplex PCR, the repertoire was profiled, and TCRdb retains in-frame clones only, with some absent. The sample lists 400,000 to 550,000 clones; about an eighth were seen once. This clone was recorded a few times. No antigen is known for it. General observations from the study: At VDJ recombination sites, type 1 diabetes patients had fewer insertions and more deleted nucleotides. It was not settled here whether HLA type affects TCRB rearrangement.

This receptor was identified in a woman younger than 35 in good health. The chain links TRBV14 to TRBJ2-1, with 9 bases aligning to TRBD2. Sequenced material: naive CD4+ T cells from blood. The CDR3 sequence is CASSQDDLAGYYNEQFF. DNA of the CDR3: TGTGCCAGCAGCCAAGATGACCTAGCGGGATATTACAATGAGCAGTTCTTC.